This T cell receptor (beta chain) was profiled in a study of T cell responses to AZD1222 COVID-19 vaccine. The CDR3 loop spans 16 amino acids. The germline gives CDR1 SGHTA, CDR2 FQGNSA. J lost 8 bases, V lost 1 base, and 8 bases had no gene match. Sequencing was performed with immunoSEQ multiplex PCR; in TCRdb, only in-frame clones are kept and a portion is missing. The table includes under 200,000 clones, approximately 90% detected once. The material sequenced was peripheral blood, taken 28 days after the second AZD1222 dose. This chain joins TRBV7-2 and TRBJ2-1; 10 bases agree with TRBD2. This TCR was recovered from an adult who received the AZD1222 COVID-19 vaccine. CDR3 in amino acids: CASSLGPSGRGDEQFF. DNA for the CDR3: TGTGCCAGCAGCTTAGGGCCTAGCGGGAGAGGAGATGAGCAGTTCTTC.